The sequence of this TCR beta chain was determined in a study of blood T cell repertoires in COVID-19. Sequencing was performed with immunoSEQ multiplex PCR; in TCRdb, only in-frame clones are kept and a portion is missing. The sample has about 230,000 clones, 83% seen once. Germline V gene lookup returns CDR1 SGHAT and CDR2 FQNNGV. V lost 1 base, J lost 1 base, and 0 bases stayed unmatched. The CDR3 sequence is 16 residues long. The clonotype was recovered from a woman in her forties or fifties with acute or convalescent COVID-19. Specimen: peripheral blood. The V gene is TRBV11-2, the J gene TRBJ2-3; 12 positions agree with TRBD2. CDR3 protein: CASSLGLAGGTDTQYF. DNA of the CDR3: TGTGCCAGCAGCTTAGGACTAGCGGGGGGCACAGATACGCAGTATTTT.